Listed below are T cell receptor beta chains from one sample, sequenced in a study of blood T cell repertoires in COVID-19. The data were produced by immunoSEQ multiplex PCR, yet TCRdb's version contains in-frame clones alone and is incomplete. The sample carries about 230,000 clones, approximately 90% recorded once. Sample: peripheral blood. These receptors came from a man aged 45-60 years with COVID-19, enrolled during active disease. The CDR3 runs from the conserved cysteine through the conserved F or W. D genes are given only for firm matches. Only some rows state a clone size, as once, few, many or a class for expanded clones.

clone size	J gene	V gene	D gene	CDR3 protein	CDR3 DNA
.	TRBJ1-5	TRBV19	TRBD1	CASSVQGATGNQPQHF	TGTGCCAGTAGTGTACAGGGGGCGACTGGCAATCAGCCCCAGCATTTT
.	TRBJ1-3	TRBV5-4	.	CASSLGQPGNTIYF	TGTGCCAGCAGCTTGGGGCAACCTGGAAACACCATATATTTT
.	TRBJ2-7	TRBV5-6	.	CASSLGLLSSYEQYF	TGTGCCAGCAGCTTGGGCCTACTAAGCTCCTACGAGCAGTACTTC
.	TRBJ2-7	TRBV23-1	.	CASSRKAPYEQYF	TGCGCCAGCAGTCGAAAAGCACCCTACGAGCAGTACTTC
once	TRBJ2-5	TRBV6-1	TRBD1	CASSDTGTGQETQYF	TGTGCCAGCAGTGACACCGGGACAGGCCAAGAGACCCAGTACTTC
.	TRBJ2-5	TRBV27	TRBD2	CASSKGLAWWETQYF	TGTGCCAGCAGTAAAGGACTAGCATGGTGGGAGACCCAGTACTTC
.	TRBJ2-5	TRBV24-1	TRBD2	CATSSGGVGETQYF	TGTGCCACCAGTAGCGGGGGTGTGGGAGAGACCCAGTACTTC
.	TRBJ2-7	TRBV5-1	.	CASSLTAGVGYEQYF	TGCGCCAGCAGCTTGACGGCAGGGGTAGGTTACGAGCAGTACTTC
.	TRBJ2-3	TRBV24-1	.	CATMKDSSTDTQYF	TGTGCCACCATGAAGGACAGCAGCACAGATACGCAGTATTTT
.	TRBJ2-7	TRBV6-6	.	CASSHRSYEQYF	TGTGCCAGCAGTCACAGGAGCTACGAGCAGTACTTC
.	TRBJ2-4	TRBV6-1	TRBD2	CASSERDNLAGGGTAKNIQYF	TGTGCCAGCAGTGAAAGGGACAATCTAGCGGGAGGGGGGACAGCCAAAAACATTCAGTACTTC
once	TRBJ2-2	TRBV19	.	CASSPWALPNTGELFF	TGTGCCAGTAGCCCCTGGGCGTTACCGAACACCGGGGAGCTGTTTTTT